Below are 23 T cell receptor beta chains sequenced from a single sample in a study of cytomegalovirus exposure and HLA in healthy donors. Amplification used 60 Vbeta primers and 13 Jbeta primers. Clones were read by immunoSEQ multiplex PCR, and TCRdb kept only the in-frame ones, dropping some. This sample yields around 100,000 clones, of which 74% are seen a single time; roughly 2.6% belongs to the top ten. Sample: PBMCs. Receptors were obtained from a man aged 45-65 years in good health and CMV-seropositive.

This sequence joins TRBV11-1 and TRBJ2-1, with 10 bases lining up with TRBD2. The CDR3 contains 16 residues. The germline V gene encodes CDR1 SGHAT and CDR2 FQDESV (reference sequence). The ends lost 6 bases at V and 1 base at J; junction bases unmatched: 6. This CDR3 reads CASSPVAGGSYNEQFF. The CDR3 coding sequence is TGTGCCAGCAGTCCTGTAGCGGGAGGTTCCTACAATGAGCAGTTCTTC.

The CDR3 here is CASSLTPTLLAGGNTGELFF. CDR3 DNA: TGTGCCAGCAGTCTTACACCTACCCTACTAGCGGGAGGTAACACCGGGGAGCTGTTTTTT. The chain recombines TRBV27 with TRBJ2-2, with TRBD2 matching 12 bases. J lost 2 bases, V lost 5 bases, and 15 bases had no gene match. CDR1 is MNHEY and CDR2 is SMNVEV in the germline V gene (reference sequence). The CDR3 extends over 20 amino acids.

This chain joins TRBV6-1 and TRBJ2-7; the match to TRBD1 covers 10 bases. Germline V gives CDR1 MNHNS, CDR2 SASEGT. The CDR3 is 16 residues long. The J segment lost 4 bases and the V segment lost 4 bases, leaving 10 bases of the junction unmatched. The CDR3 is CASSATTGTGEYEQYF. CDR3 sequence (DNA): TGTGCCAGCAGTGCCACTACCGGGACAGGGGAATACGAGCAGTACTTC.

This clone was recorded once. The DNA of the CDR3 is TGTGCCAGCAGCCAAGCGAGCGGCCCCTCCTACGAGCAGTACTTC. Translated, it gives CASSQASGPSYEQYF. The rearrangement joins TRBV4-2 to TRBJ2-7, with a tentative D call TRBD2 (5 bases). The CDR3 is made up of 15 amino acids. Germline V lookup: CDR1 LGHNA, CDR2 YNFKEQ. V was clipped by 1 base and J by 0 bases, with 10 bases between them.

The chain links TRBV7-2 to TRBJ1-5; TRBD1 matches 8 bases. Germline CDR1 SGHTA, CDR2 FQGNSA. The V segment lost 5 bases and the J segment 2 bases; nucleotides outside the gene matches: 5. The CDR3 runs to 15 residues. The CDR3 region has the DNA TGTGCCAGCAGCCAAGGACAGGGTGGCAATCAGCCCCAGCATTTT. The encoded protein is CASSQGQGGNQPQHF.

The chain links TRBV5-1 to TRBJ1-3; 8 bases align to TRBD1. Germline trimming cut 4 bases from V and 0 bases from J; bases unmatched to any gene: 3. The CDR3 length is 15 residues. From germline, CDR1 is SGHRS and CDR2 YFSETQ. The CDR3 DNA sequence: TGCGCCAGCAGCCCGGACAGGGTCTCTGGAAACACCATATATTTT. Translation gives CASSPDRVSGNTIYF.

V is TRBV19 and J is TRBJ2-2; 9 nucleotides align to TRBD2. J gave up 7 bases and V 7 bases, and 10 bases lay outside the gene matches. The CDR3 is made up of 15 amino acids. CDR1 LNHDA and CDR2 SQIVND come from the germline V gene (reference sequence). The CDR3 nucleotides are TGTGCCAGTACCGCCAAGCGGGGGGTTAGCGGGGAGCTGTTTTTT. It is translated as CASTAKRGVSGELFF.

This sequence joins TRBV5-1 and TRBJ2-7, with 7 bases aligning to TRBD1. The CDR3 has 14 amino acids. Germline CDR1 SGHRS, CDR2 YFSETQ. V was pared by 2 bases and J by 6 bases, with 8 bases of the junction left unmatched. DNA for the CDR3: TGCGCCAGCAGCTTTACCGGGACAGAGGGCGAGCAGTACTTC. It translates to CASSFTGTEGEQYF.

The V gene is TRBV5-5, the J gene TRBJ1-1, with 9 bases matching TRBD1. Germline CDR1 and CDR2: SGHKS and YYEKEE (reference sequence). V lost 0 bases to trimming and J lost 1 base; unmatched junction nucleotides: 1. The CDR3 totals 15 residues. CDR3 nucleotides: TGTGCCAGCAGCTTGGTGGACAGGGGGAACACTGAAGCTTTCTTT. As protein: CASSLVDRGNTEAFF.

This sequence joins TRBV5-5 and TRBJ1-2; 10 bases fit TRBD1. This CDR3 region has 13 residues. Germline loops: CDR1 SGHKS, CDR2 YYEKEE (reference sequence). V lost 3 bases and J lost 12; bases outside the gene matches: 8. The CDR3: CASSSGTGACHTF. As DNA, the CDR3 is TGTGCCAGCAGCTCCGGGACAGGGGCATGTCACACCTTC.

The chain has TRBV7-6 and TRBJ2-3; TRBD2 matches at 8 bases. There are 15 residues in the CDR3. The J segment lost 0 bases and the V segment lost 4 bases, leaving 3 bases of the junction unmatched. Germline V gives CDR1 SGHVS, CDR2 FNYEAQ. The CDR3 here is CASSSGGWSTDTQYF. The CDR3 DNA is TGTGCCAGCAGCTCGGGGGGGTGGAGCACAGATACGCAGTATTTT.

The chain recombines TRBV7-2 with TRBJ2-1; TRBD1 aligns across 7 bases. CDR1 and CDR2 from the germline V gene are SGHTA and FQGNSA. Unmatched junction bases numbered 4, after V lost 5 bases and J lost 6 bases. The CDR3 contains 13 residues. CDR3 bases: TGTGCCAGCAGCAACCGACAGGGCAATGAGCAGTTCTTC. It encodes CASSNRQGNEQFF.

This rearrangement joins TRBV25-1 to TRBJ2-7; 8 bases line up with TRBD2. The CDR3 runs 12 residues. In germline, CDR1 is MGHDK, CDR2 SYGVNS. J lost 3 bases, V lost 6 bases, and 1 base had no gene match. The CDR3 is CASRAGVYEQYF. Here the CDR3 DNA reads TGTGCCAGCAGAGCGGGAGTCTACGAGCAGTACTTC.

This clone was observed a handful of times. The chain has TRBV27 and TRBJ1-2, with 8 bases identical to TRBD1. The CDR3 covers 15 residues. The germline gives CDR1 MNHEY, CDR2 SMNVEV (reference sequence). With V trimmed by 6 bases and J by 2 bases, 8 bases remained unmatched. DNA of the CDR3: TGTGCCAGCAGACCACTGACAGGGGCGAACTATGGCTACACCTTC. It encodes CASRPLTGANYGYTF.

The V gene is TRBV19, the J gene TRBJ1-5; TRBD1 aligns across 8 bases. V lost 3 bases and J lost 6; bases outside the gene matches: 13. The length of the CDR3 is 17 residues. Germline CDR1 is LNHDA and CDR2 is SQIVND (reference sequence). The CDR3 coding sequence is TGTGCCAGTAGTATGGGGAGGATGGACAGGGTTCGTCAGCCCCAGCATTTT. Translated: CASSMGRMDRVRQPQHF.

The chain employs TRBV7-2 and TRBJ2-3, with TRBD2 matching over 8 bases. The germline V gene has CDR1 SGHTA and CDR2 FQGNSA. V lost 5 bases, J lost 3 bases, and 7 bases stayed unmatched. There are 15 residues in the CDR3. The CDR3 DNA is TGTGCCAGCAGCCGAGTGGGACTAGGGACAGATACGCAGTATTTT. Amino acids: CASSRVGLGTDTQYF.

V gene TRBV11-2 combines with J gene TRBJ2-7; 13 bases fit TRBD2. This CDR3 contains 16 residues. Trimming removed 2 bases from V and 6 bases from J; junction bases left unmatched: 7. Germline lookup yields CDR1 SGHAT and CDR2 FQNNGV. The CDR3 region is CASSLRGLAGVGEQYF. The CDR3 nucleotides read TGTGCCAGCAGCTTACGAGGACTAGCGGGAGTAGGCGAGCAGTACTTC.

J is TRBJ1-1 and V is TRBV5-6; D is uncertain. Germline V gives CDR1 SGHDT, CDR2 YYEEEE. Trimming pared 6 bases from V and 4 bases from J, leaving 19 bases between. This CDR3 has 15 residues. The CDR3 loop reads CASTRGQQTSTEAFF. CDR3 DNA sequence: TGTGCCAGCACGCGAGGGCAGCAGACCAGCACTGAAGCTTTCTTT.

The V and J genes are TRBV5-1 and TRBJ1-6; D gene uncertain. The CDR3 is made up of 13 amino acids. Germline CDR1 reads SGHRS; CDR2 reads YFSETQ. V was pared by 0 bases and J by 7 bases, with 5 bases between. The CDR3 sequence is CASSLDLNSPLHF. CDR3 bases: TGCGCCAGCAGCTTGGATCTCAATTCACCCCTCCACTTT.

This sequence joins TRBV25-1 and TRBJ2-7; tentatively, D is TRBD1 (5 bases). The CDR3 is 15 residues long. The V end lost 0 bases, the J end lost 2 bases, and 11 bases lay between the germline ends. Germline lookup yields CDR1 MGHDK and CDR2 SYGVNS. The CDR3 nucleotides are TGTGCCAGCAGTGAATATAGGGCAGGGACCTACGAGCAGTACTTC. Translated: CASSEYRAGTYEQYF.

The V call is TRBV7-2, the J call TRBJ2-4, with 13 bases lining up with TRBD2. Germline lookup yields CDR1 SGHTA and CDR2 FQGNSA. This CDR3 contains 19 residues. After removal of 5 bases from V and 0 bases from J, the junction contained 10 bases not matched to a gene. CDR3 coding DNA: TGTGCCAGCAGCCTTACCGGGACTAGCGGGAAGCTAGCCAAAAACATTCAGTACTTC. Translated, it gives CASSLTGTSGKLAKNIQYF.

This clone came up once. The V and J genes are TRBV2 and TRBJ2-5; possible D gene TRBD1, 5 bases. Trimming took off 3 bases at V and 4 bases at J, with 15 bases between the two ends. Germline CDR1 and CDR2: SNHLY and FYNNEI. CDR3 length: 15 residues. This chain's CDR3 is CASSDMKGIGETQYF. The CDR3 DNA reads TGTGCCAGCAGTGATATGAAGGGGATTGGAGAGACCCAGTACTTC. The whole variable domain, remainder taken from reference TRBV2 and TRBJ2-5, is EPEVTQTPSHQVTQMGQEVILRCVPISNHLYFYWYRQILGQKVEFLVSFYNNEISEKSEIFDDQFSVERPDGSNFTLKIRSTKLEDSAMYFCASSDMKGIGETQYFGPGTRLLVL.

V usage is TRBV5-1 and J usage is TRBJ1-5; TRBD1 matches at 9 bases. The germline V gene encodes CDR1 SGHRS and CDR2 YFSETQ. V dropped 2 bases and J dropped 6; count of bases not matched to a gene: 12. The CDR3 has 17 amino acids. The DNA of the CDR3 is TGCGCCAGCAGCTTTAATCCACAGGGGGCGGGAGGTCAGCCCCAGCATTTT. Amino acids: CASSFNPQGAGGQPQHF.